The 19 T cell receptor beta chains in this list originate from one sample, sequenced in a study of molecular identifiers for immune sequencing clone quantification. TCRdb used MiXCR to reprocess the PCR reads, holding one entry per CDR3 protein. The sample yields about 65,000 distinct CDR3 sequences, less than 20% seen once. Sample: naive CD8+ T cells from blood, with Jurkat cell RNA spiked in. Noted subset: FACS-sorted CD8+CD4-CCR7+CD45RA+ naive T cells. These receptors all stem from a human donor in good health. Some libraries in this study had Jurkat cell RNA spiked in.

This clonotype was seen repeatedly, ten times or more. The rearrangement joins TRBV9 to TRBJ2-2, with 8 bases identical to TRBD2. Germline CDR1 and CDR2: SGDLS and YYNGEE. J was trimmed by 7 bases and V by 4 bases; bases with no gene match: 9. This CDR3 contains 15 residues. Written as DNA, the CDR3 is TGTGCCAGCAGCCCTTCGGGGGGGCTGGGCGGGGAGCTGTTTTTT. This translates into CASSPSGGLGGELFF.

Notes on this clonotype: A much larger clone differs from this one at a single base, so this may be a read error. Without the conserved terminal phenylalanine or tryptophan, this CDR3 likely stems from a read error. DNA of the CDR3: TGCGCCAGCAGTGAGACAGGGGGCAATGGCTACACCCTC. Its protein is CASSETGGNGYTL. The chain joins TRBV10-2 to TRBJ1-2; 9 nucleotides agree with TRBD1. Trimming at V came to 2 bases and at J to 6 bases, leaving 1 base not matched to a gene. The length of the CDR3 is 13 residues. Germline V gives CDR1 WSHSY, CDR2 SAAADI.

For this clonotype: The junction does not match germline at one end; this may be a read error. The rearrangement links TRBV11-3 to TRBJ2-3; D may be TRBD2 (5 bases). Germline-derived CDR1 and CDR2 are SGHNT and YENEEA. The CDR3 has 18 residues. CDR3 DNA: TGTGCCAGCGGCTTAATCACGGGGTCCTCGCTTGGCACAGATACGCAGTATTTT. Amino acid sequence: CASGLITGSSLGTDTQYF.

This clonotype has a handful of counts. The chain has TRBV25-1 and TRBJ1-2, with D unresolved. CDR1 MGHDK and CDR2 SYGVNS come from the germline V gene. The CDR3 extends over 12 amino acids. V was cut by 10 bases and J by 8 bases, with 17 bases left in between. This CDR3 is CANPLDREGYTF. Here the CDR3 DNA reads TGTGCCAACCCCCTCGACCGTGAGGGCTACACCTTC.

The table lists this clonotype with many counts. The chain employs TRBV29-1 and TRBJ2-5; possibly TRBD2 for D (6 bases). Germline CDR1 and CDR2: SQVTM and ANQGSEA. This CDR3 is 16 amino acids long. V was pared by 3 bases and J by 3 bases, with 20 bases between. As DNA, the CDR3 is TGCAGCGTTGAGAAGGTTGACGGGAGTGTAAAAGAGACCCAGTACTTC. Its translation is CSVEKVDGSVKETQYF.

This clonotype was detected many times. CDR3 residues: CSVEVRNRAYNEQFF. The CDR3 coding sequence is TGCAGCGTTGAAGTCAGGAACAGGGCTTACAATGAGCAGTTCTTC. V usage is TRBV29-1 and J usage is TRBJ2-1; possibly TRBD1 for D (6 bases). V shed 1 base and J shed 4 bases, with 14 bases lying between them. Germline V gene lookup returns CDR1 SQVTM and CDR2 ANQGSEA. This CDR3 is 15 amino acids long.

In DNA form, the CDR3 reads TGTGCCAGCTGTCCGTGGGGGGGGCGTAACACCGGGGAGCTGTTTTTT. This translates into CASCPWGGRNTGELFF. J is TRBJ2-2 and V is TRBV12-3 or TRBV12-4, with a weak D call TRBD2 (7 bases). This CDR3 spans 16 amino acids. V was clipped by 8 bases and J by 2 bases, with 18 bases between them.

The chain has TRBV27 and TRBJ2-7, with D tentatively TRBD1 (5 bases). Looked up from germline, CDR1 is MNHEY and CDR2 is SMNVEV (reference sequence). The V gene lost 4 bases and the J gene lost 2 bases, with 12 bases spanning the gap. This CDR3 spans 14 amino acids. CDR3 amino acids: CASSSGRVPYEQYF. CDR3 DNA: TGTGCCAGCAGTTCGGGCAGGGTACCCTACGAGCAGTACTTC.

With respect to this clonotype: Given the absence of the conserved phenylalanine or tryptophan at the CDR3 end, a read error is likely. The chain recombines TRBV5-6 with TRBJ1-6; D is uncertain. Germline loops: CDR1 SGHDT, CDR2 YYEEEE. The germline V and J ends were trimmed by 2 bases and 10 bases, with 22 bases remaining between them. This CDR3 has 17 amino acids. CDR3 bases: TGTGCCAGCAGCTTAACAGCAGGAAGCCCTGTCAGCTCACCCCTCCACTCT. Its translation is CASSLTAGSPVSSPLHS.

In this sample, this clonotype turned up many times. CDR3 bases: TGTGCCAGCAGCTTCACCGGACTAGCAGTAGAGGAGCAGTACTTC. Protein product: CASSFTGLAVEEQYF. This chain connects TRBV6-5 to TRBJ2-7; 8 bases match TRBD2. In germline, CDR1 is MNHEY, CDR2 SVGAGI. The CDR3 is 15 amino acids. V trimming: 6 bases; J trimming: 7 bases; junction bases outside the gene matches: 14.

This clonotype was seen ten or more times. The rearrangement uses TRBV18 and TRBJ1-5, with D possibly being TRBD1 (6 bases). V was shortened by 2 bases and J by 4 bases, with 12 bases between the two germline ends. The CDR3 runs 15 residues. The germline gives CDR1 KGHSH, CDR2 LQKENI. CDR3 in amino acids: CASSPDEGVNQPQHF. In DNA, the CDR3 is TGTGCCAGCTCACCAGATGAGGGGGTAAATCAGCCCCAGCATTTT.

This chain uses TRBV29-1 with TRBJ2-2; weak D call: TRBD2 (6 bases). Germline assignment: CDR1 SQVTM and CDR2 ANQGSEA. This CDR3 is 11 amino acids long. Trimming stripped 4 bases from V and 6 bases from J, with 6 bases between. CDR3 region: CSVGGAGELFF. CDR3 DNA: TGCAGCGTTGGGGGGGCCGGGGAGCTGTTTTTT.

This clonotype was observed a few times. This chain links TRBV3-1 with TRBJ2-7; tentatively, D is TRBD1 (5 bases). The V end was cut by 0 bases, the J end by 5 bases, with 11 bases between. Germline V gives CDR1 LGHDT, CDR2 YNNKEL (reference sequence). The length of the CDR3 is 14 residues. The CDR3 nucleotides read TGTGCCAGCAGCCAAGATCCTGCAGGGAACGAGCAGTACTTC. It encodes CASSQDPAGNEQYF.

A few counts support this clonotype. The chain couples TRBV6-5 to TRBJ2-1, with a possible D match to TRBD2 (6 bases). Trimming removed 2 bases at V and 5 bases at J, with 16 bases between. The CDR3 runs to 16 residues. CDR1 is MNHEY, CDR2 SVGAGI, per germline. The CDR3 sequence: CASSYGTEGLDNEQFF. The CDR3 DNA is TGTGCCAGCAGTTACGGAACGGAGGGCCTAGACAATGAGCAGTTCTTC.

This clonotype came up many times. The rearrangement links TRBV11-2 to TRBJ2-7, with TRBD1 as a possible D gene (6 bases). Trimming left V 5 bases short and J 4 bases short, with 15 bases between. CDR3 length equals 14 residues. Germline lookup yields CDR1 SGHAT and CDR2 FQNNGV. The chain's CDR3 is CASSPGTPPYEQYF. CDR3 coding DNA: TGTGCCAGCAGCCCCGGGACACCCCCTTACGAGCAGTACTTC.

The sample holds many counts of this clonotype. This chain connects TRBV6-1 to TRBJ2-1; TRBD2 matches at 13 bases. The CDR3 is 18 residues long. V shed 6 bases, J shed 8 bases, and the junction held 16 bases outside the gene matches. The germline V gene encodes CDR1 MNHNS and CDR2 SASEGT. Written as DNA, the CDR3 is TGTGCCAGCAGCCCACTAGCGGGAGGGCCGATTCCTGGGGATGAGCAGTTCTTC. This encodes CASSPLAGGPIPGDEQFF.

This clonotype was recorded at least ten times. The CDR3 DNA reads as TGTGCCAGCAGCCAAAGGCAGAACCAAGAGACCCAGTACTTC. Protein sequence: CASSQRQNQETQYF. The gene calls are TRBV3-1 and TRBJ2-5; D gene unclear. The V end lost 2 bases, the J end lost 0 bases, and 7 bases lay between the germline ends. Germline CDR1 and CDR2: LGHDT and YNNKEL (reference sequence). This CDR3 is 14 amino acids long.

On this clonotype itself: Compared with germline, one end of the junction differs, possibly owing to a read error. V is TRBV12-3 or TRBV12-4 and J is TRBJ1-6, with TRBD1 matching 10 bases. The CDR3 is 14 residues long. CDR3 bases: TGTGCCAGCAGCCCGGGACAGGGGCAGTCACCCCTCCGCTTT. Residues: CASSPGQGQSPLRF.

Concerning this clonotype itself: This may arise from a read error, as a much more abundant clone is one base away. This CDR3 reads CTSSRSLPWSGSTTDTQYF. DNA of the CDR3: TGTACCAGCAGCCGTAGCCTCCCATGGAGCGGGAGCACCACAGATACGCAGTATTTT. The V call is TRBV7-2, the J call TRBJ2-3, with 8 bases identical to TRBD2. CDR1 is SGHTA, CDR2 FQGNSA, per germline. The V and J ends lost 5 bases and 2 bases, in that order; junction bases with no gene match: 18. The CDR3 sequence is 19 residues long. Variable domain in full (rest from reference TRBV7-2 and TRBJ2-3): GAGVSQSPSNKVTEKGKDVELRCDPISGHTALYWYRQSLGQGLEFLIYFQGNSAPDKSGLPSDRFSAERTGGSVSTLTIQRTQQEDSAVYLCTSSRSLPWSGSTTDTQYFGPGTRLTVL.